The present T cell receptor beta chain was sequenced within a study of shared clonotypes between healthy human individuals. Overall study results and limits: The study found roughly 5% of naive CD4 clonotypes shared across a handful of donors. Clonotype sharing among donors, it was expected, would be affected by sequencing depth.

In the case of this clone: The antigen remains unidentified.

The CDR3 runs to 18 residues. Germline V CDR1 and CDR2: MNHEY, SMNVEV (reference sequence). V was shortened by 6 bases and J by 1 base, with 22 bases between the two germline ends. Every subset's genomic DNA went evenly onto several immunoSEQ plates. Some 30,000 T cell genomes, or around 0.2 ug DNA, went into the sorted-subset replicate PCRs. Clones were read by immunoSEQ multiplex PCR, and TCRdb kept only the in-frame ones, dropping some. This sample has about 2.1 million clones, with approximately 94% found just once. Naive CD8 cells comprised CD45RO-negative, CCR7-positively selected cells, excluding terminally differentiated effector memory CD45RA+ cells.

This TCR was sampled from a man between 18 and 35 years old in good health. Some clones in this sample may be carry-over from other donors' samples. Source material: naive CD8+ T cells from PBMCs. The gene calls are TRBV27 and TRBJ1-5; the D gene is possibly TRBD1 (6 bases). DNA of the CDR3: TGTGCCAGCAGGCCTACTCACAGGGCCTCGGGGAGCAATCAGCCCCAGCATTTT. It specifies CASRPTHRASGSNQPQHF.